This paragraph reports one T cell receptor (beta chain). Its antigen is still unknown. This sample is drawn from a study of cytomegalovirus exposure and HLA in healthy donors. Primers: 60 Vbeta forward and 13 Jbeta reverse. Profiled with immunoSEQ multiplex PCR; TCRdb holds only in-frame clones, not every one. The data contain approximately 100,000 clones, approximately 80% of them singletons. The study, taken as a whole, reports: TCR beta sequences reportedly predicted most subjects' HLA-A and HLA-B alleles accurately. Immune exposure data for these donors was limited to CMV serostatus.

The source is a female donor in good health and CMV-seronegative. The material sequenced was PBMCs.

Here the CDR3 reads CASKTQGYGYTF. The CDR3 DNA follows: TGTGCCAGCAAAACACAGGGGTATGGCTACACCTTC. The chain combines TRBV2 with TRBJ1-2; 7 nucleotides match TRBD1. The CDR3 runs to 12 residues. Germline lookup yields CDR1 SNHLY and CDR2 FYNNEI. Trimming at V came to 7 bases and at J to 5 bases, leaving 4 bases not matched to a gene.